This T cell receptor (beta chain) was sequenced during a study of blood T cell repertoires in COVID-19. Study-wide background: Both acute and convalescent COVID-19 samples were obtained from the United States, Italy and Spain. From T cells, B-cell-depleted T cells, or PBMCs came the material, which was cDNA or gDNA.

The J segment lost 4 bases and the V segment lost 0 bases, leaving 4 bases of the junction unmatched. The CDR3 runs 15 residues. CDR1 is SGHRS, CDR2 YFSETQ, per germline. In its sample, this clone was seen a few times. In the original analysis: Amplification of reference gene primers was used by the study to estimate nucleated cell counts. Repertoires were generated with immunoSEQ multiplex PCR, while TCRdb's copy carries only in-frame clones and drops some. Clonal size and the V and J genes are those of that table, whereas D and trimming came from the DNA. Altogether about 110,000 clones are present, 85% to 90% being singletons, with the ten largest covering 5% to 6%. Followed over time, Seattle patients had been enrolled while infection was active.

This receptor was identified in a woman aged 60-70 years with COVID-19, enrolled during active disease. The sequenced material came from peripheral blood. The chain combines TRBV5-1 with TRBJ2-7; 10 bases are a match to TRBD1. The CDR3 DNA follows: TGCGCCAGCAGCTTGGTAAGGACAGGGGGGTACGAGCAGTACTTC. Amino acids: CASSLVRTGGYEQYF.